The 21 T cell receptor beta chains below all came from one sample that was sequenced in a study of graft-versus-host responses after intestinal transplantation. Some clones are missing from TCRdb's copy, which holds only in-frame ones; the method was immunoSEQ multiplex PCR. The data show about 78,000 clones, about nine tenths seen once. No cognate antigen is known for these TCRs. The sample consisted of unstimulated CD8+ T cells sorted from spleen or lymph node cells, taken before transplant. These receptors were collected from a human donor who was the organ donor for an intestinal transplant.

The rearrangement uses TRBV10-2 and TRBJ2-2; TRBD2 aligns across 7 bases. Trimming at V came to 1 base and at J to 0 bases, leaving 2 bases not matched to a gene. The CDR3 extends over 16 amino acids. CDR1 is WSHSY and CDR2 is SAAADI in the germline V gene. The CDR3 is CASSEYGGTNTGELFF. The DNA for the CDR3 is TGCGCCAGCAGTGAGTACGGGGGGACGAACACCGGGGAGCTGTTTTTT.

The genes are TRBV28 and TRBJ1-5; D might be TRBD1 (5 bases). The CDR3 totals 19 residues. The germline V gene has CDR1 MDHEN and CDR2 SYDVKM. Trimming left V 7 bases short and J 1 base short, with 26 bases between. The CDR3 bases are TGTGCCAGCAACCCGGGGACGGTGATGTCACGAGGAAGCAATCAGCCCCAGCATTTT. Amino acids: CASNPGTVMSRGSNQPQHF.

The chain combines TRBV4-1 with TRBJ1-6, with D unclear. CDR3 length: 15 residues. With 0 bases removed from V and 3 bases from J, the gap between germline ends came to 6 bases. Germline lookup yields CDR1 MGHRA and CDR2 YSYEKL. Here the CDR3 DNA reads TGCGCCAGCAGCCAAGATACTGGCTATAATTCACCCCTCCACTTT. It codes for CASSQDTGYNSPLHF.

V and J are TRBV7-6 and TRBJ2-5, with D perhaps TRBD1 or TRBD2 (5 bases each). Trimming took 7 bases from V and 2 from J, leaving 14 bases between them. The germline V gene encodes CDR1 SGHVS and CDR2 FNYEAQ. The CDR3 loop spans 14 amino acids. The CDR3 loop reads CASNRGVVQETQYF. The DNA for the CDR3 is TGTGCCAGCAACAGAGGGGTAGTACAAGAGACCCAGTACTTC.

The chain uses TRBV9 and TRBJ2-1; perhaps D is TRBD1 or TRBD2 (6 bases each). This CDR3 is built from 15 residues. Germline CDR1 SGDLS, CDR2 YYNGEE. Trimming pared 2 bases from V and 6 bases from J, leaving 15 bases between. Here the CDR3 DNA reads TGTGCCAGCAGCGTGGGGGCGGGAAAGTTCAATGAGCAGTTCTTC. Amino acids: CASSVGAGKFNEQFF.

CDR3 nucleotide sequence: TGTGCCAGCAGTTACTCCGGGCCTAGCGTGGGGGAGCTGTTTTTT. Translated: CASSYSGPSVGELFF. The V and J genes are TRBV6-5 and TRBJ2-2; D is possibly TRBD2 (6 bases). The V gene lost 0 bases and the J gene lost 8 bases, with 13 bases spanning the gap. Germline CDR1 reads MNHEY; CDR2 reads SVGAGI. This CDR3 is built from 15 residues.

In its sample, this clone was seen once. The rearrangement joins TRBV4-1 to TRBJ2-5; D gene ambiguous. The V gene's germline CDR1 is MGHRA and CDR2 YSYEKL. Trimming shortened V by 2 bases and J by 1 base, and 11 bases separated the two germline ends. The CDR3 runs 15 residues. The CDR3 protein is CASSQYDSSQETQYF. The CDR3 bases are TGCGCCAGCAGCCAATACGACTCCTCCCAAGAGACCCAGTACTTC.

The chain carries TRBV7-9 and TRBJ2-1; D is unresolved. Trimming pared 5 bases from V and 5 bases from J, leaving 4 bases between. Germline values: CDR1 SEHNR, CDR2 FQNEAQ (reference sequence). The CDR3 sequence is 11 residues long. The CDR3 loop is CASSHDNEQFF. Here the CDR3 DNA reads TGTGCCAGCAGCCACGACAATGAGCAGTTCTTC.

The J gene is TRBJ2-1, the V gene TRBV7-9, with 7 bases that match TRBD1. The germline V gene has CDR1 SEHNR and CDR2 FQNEAQ (reference sequence). This CDR3 contains 16 residues. V shed 4 bases and J 8 bases; nucleotides not matched to a gene: 14. The DNA for the CDR3 is TGTGCCAGCAGCTCACCGGGACAGCCAAATGACGATGAGCAGTTCTTC. Translating gives CASSSPGQPNDDEQFF.

This chain links TRBV2 with TRBJ2-7; D perhaps matches TRBD2 (5 bases). V shed 4 bases and J shed 3 bases, with 16 bases lying between them. This CDR3 contains 15 residues. Germline lookup yields CDR1 SNHLY and CDR2 FYNNEI. CDR3 bases: TGTGCCAGCAGTGCGGGGAAGGGAAGAATCTACGAGCAGTACTTC. Translating it yields CASSAGKGRIYEQYF.

The chain carries TRBV5-6 and TRBJ2-2, with D uncertain. CDR3 length: 16 residues. V lost 0 bases and J 5 bases, leaving 14 bases between the germline ends. Germline V CDR1 and CDR2: SGHDT, YYEEEE. CDR3 loop: CASSLGPTWWTGELFF. The CDR3 nucleotides are TGTGCCAGCAGCTTGGGCCCCACCTGGTGGACCGGGGAGCTGTTTTTT.

The chain has TRBV4-1 and TRBJ1-4; D possibly corresponds to TRBD1 (6 bases). The V end was cut by 1 base, the J end by 10 bases, with 16 bases between. Germline loops: CDR1 MGHRA, CDR2 YSYEKL. This CDR3 region has 15 residues. This chain's CDR3 is CASSQGVRPRGKLFF. For the CDR3, the DNA is TGCGCCAGCAGCCAAGGGGTGAGACCCAGGGGAAAACTGTTTTTT.

This clone showed up just once. The V call is TRBV11-2, the J call TRBJ2-7; D remains ambiguous. Germline loops: CDR1 SGHAT, CDR2 FQNNGV. Trimming took off 1 base at V and 2 bases at J, with 6 bases between the two ends. CDR3 length equals 13 residues. The CDR3 DNA is TGTGCCAGCAGCTTAGGGGCAGCCTACGAGCAGTACTTC. Translation gives CASSLGAAYEQYF.

The chain carries TRBV10-2 and TRBJ2-7; D possibly corresponds to TRBD1 (5 bases). The CDR3 is made up of 13 amino acids. V lost 5 bases and J lost 12, with 20 bases in between. CDR1 and CDR2 (germline): WSHSY, SAAADI. In nucleotides, the CDR3 is TGCGCCAGCAGTCCAGGCCTGGACATCCTCTGGTACTTC. It codes for CASSPGLDILWYF.

The gene calls are TRBV7-8 and TRBJ2-3; 11 positions agree with TRBD2. CDR1 and CDR2 from the germline V gene are SGHVS and FQNEAQ. The trim removed 6 bases at V and 1 base at J, leaving 6 bases unmatched. The CDR3 is 16 amino acids. CDR3 in DNA: TGTGCCAGCAGTTCACTAGCGGGGGTGGGCACAGATACGCAGTATTTT. The encoded protein is CASSSLAGVGTDTQYF.

The genes are TRBV2 and TRBJ2-5, with a tentative D call TRBD1 (5 bases). CDR1 SNHLY and CDR2 FYNNEI come from the germline V gene. The CDR3 sequence is 13 residues long. Trimming removed 3 bases at V and 5 bases at J, with 10 bases between. CDR3 coding DNA: TGTGCCAGCAGTGACCCAGGGTTTGAGACCCAGTACTTC. Translating it yields CASSDPGFETQYF.

The chain recombines TRBV6-1 with TRBJ1-2, with unresolved D. Germline V gene data show CDR1 as MNHNS and CDR2 as SASEGT. The V end lost 3 bases, the J end lost 5 bases, and 16 bases lay between the germline ends. This CDR3 comprises 15 residues. The CDR3 region has the DNA TGTGCCAGCAGTGACCAGGACCCTAGTGAATATGGCTACACCTTC. Translation: CASSDQDPSEYGYTF.

The J gene is TRBJ2-5, the V gene TRBV6-6; 12 bases map to TRBD2. The length of the CDR3 is 15 residues. The germline V gene encodes CDR1 MNHNY and CDR2 SVGAGI (reference sequence). J gave up 3 bases and V 2 bases, and 1 base lay outside the gene matches. CDR3 sequence: CASSYTSGGKETQYF. CDR3 nucleotides: TGTGCCAGCAGTTACACTAGCGGGGGGAAAGAGACCCAGTACTTC.

The chain couples TRBV6-1 to TRBJ2-7; TRBD1 agrees at 7 bases. The CDR3 runs to 12 residues. The germline gives CDR1 MNHNS, CDR2 SASEGT. The junction had 4 bases not matched to a gene; V was cut back by 8 bases and J by 3 bases. The CDR3 reads CASGQGVYEQYF. DNA of the CDR3: TGTGCCAGCGGGCAGGGGGTCTACGAGCAGTACTTC.

V is TRBV20-1 and J is TRBJ2-1; D call uncertain. Deletions cut 6 bases from V and 9 bases from J, with 12 bases between. CDR3 length: 11 amino acids. Per the germline V gene, CDR1 is DFQATT and CDR2 is SNEGSKA (reference sequence). CDR3 nucleotide sequence: TGCAGTGCAAGTGACTGGGGTGAGCAGTTCTTC. It encodes CSASDWGEQFF.

V gene TRBV4-2 combines with J gene TRBJ2-3; 7 positions match TRBD2. Trimming removed 4 bases from V and 9 bases from J; junction bases left unmatched: 16. CDR1 and CDR2 from the germline V gene are LGHNA and YNFKEQ. The CDR3 is made up of 16 amino acids. The CDR3 nucleotides are TGTGCCAGCAGCCGAAGAGGCAGCGGGGTTGCGGGGACGCAGTATTTT. Its translation: CASSRRGSGVAGTQYF.